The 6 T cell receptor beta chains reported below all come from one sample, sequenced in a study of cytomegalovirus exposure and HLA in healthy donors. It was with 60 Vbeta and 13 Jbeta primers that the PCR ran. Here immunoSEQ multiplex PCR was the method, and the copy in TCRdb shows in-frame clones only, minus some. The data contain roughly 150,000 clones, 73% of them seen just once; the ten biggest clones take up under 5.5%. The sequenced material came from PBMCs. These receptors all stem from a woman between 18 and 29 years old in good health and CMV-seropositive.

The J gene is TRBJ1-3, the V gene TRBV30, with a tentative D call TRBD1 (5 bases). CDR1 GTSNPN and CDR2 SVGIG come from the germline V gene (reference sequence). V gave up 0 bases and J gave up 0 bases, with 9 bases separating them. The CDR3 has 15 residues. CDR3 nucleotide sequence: TGTGCCTGGAGTGTATGGACATACTCTGGAAACACCATATATTTT. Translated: CAWSVWTYSGNTIYF.

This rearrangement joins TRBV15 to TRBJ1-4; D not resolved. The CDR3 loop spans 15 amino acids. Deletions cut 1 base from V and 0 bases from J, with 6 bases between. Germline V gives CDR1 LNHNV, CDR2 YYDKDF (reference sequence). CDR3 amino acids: CATSRGQPTNEKLFF. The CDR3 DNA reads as TGTGCCACCAGCAGAGGACAACCAACTAATGAAAAACTGTTTTTT.

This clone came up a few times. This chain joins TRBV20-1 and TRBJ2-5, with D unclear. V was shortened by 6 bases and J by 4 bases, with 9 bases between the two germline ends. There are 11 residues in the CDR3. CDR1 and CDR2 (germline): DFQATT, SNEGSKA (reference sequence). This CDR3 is CSAQIVETQYF. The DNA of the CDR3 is TGCAGTGCGCAAATAGTAGAGACCCAGTACTTC.

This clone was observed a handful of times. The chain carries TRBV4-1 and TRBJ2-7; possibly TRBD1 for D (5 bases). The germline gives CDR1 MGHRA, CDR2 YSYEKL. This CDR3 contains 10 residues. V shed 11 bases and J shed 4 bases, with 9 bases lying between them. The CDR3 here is CAAGLYEQYF. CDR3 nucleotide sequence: TGCGCCGCAGGGTTGTACGAGCAGTACTTC.

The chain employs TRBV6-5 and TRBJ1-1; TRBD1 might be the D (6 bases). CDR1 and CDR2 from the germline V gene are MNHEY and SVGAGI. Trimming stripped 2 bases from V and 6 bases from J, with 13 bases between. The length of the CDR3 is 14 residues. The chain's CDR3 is CASSYGGGRAEAFF. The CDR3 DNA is TGTGCCAGCAGTTACGGGGGGGGCCGGGCTGAAGCTTTCTTT.

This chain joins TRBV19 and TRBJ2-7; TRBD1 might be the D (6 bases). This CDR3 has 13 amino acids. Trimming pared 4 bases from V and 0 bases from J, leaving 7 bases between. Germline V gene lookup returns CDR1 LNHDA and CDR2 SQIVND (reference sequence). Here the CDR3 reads CASSTGVSYEQYF. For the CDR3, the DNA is TGTGCCAGTAGTACAGGGGTCTCCTACGAGCAGTACTTC.